In this sample, the clone carrying this TCR beta chain turned up once. Measured with immunoSEQ multiplex PCR; TCRdb has only the in-frame clones, and not every one. The sample consists of about 330,000 clones, roughly nine tenths of them appearing once. Germline V CDR1 and CDR2: KGHSH, LQKENI. CDR3 length equals 16 residues. V was pared by 0 bases and J by 7 bases, with 18 bases between. The sample belongs to a study of blood T cell repertoires in COVID-19. The sample consisted of PBMCs or T cells enriched from blood (not recorded which). This receptor was taken from a young woman who had recovered from COVID-19. V and J are TRBV18 and TRBJ2-5; maybe TRBD1 (6 bases). The DNA for the CDR3 is TGTGCCAGCTCACCACCGGTTCAGGGGTTCGAGGGGACCCAGTACTTC. Amino acid sequence: CASSPPVQGFEGTQYF.